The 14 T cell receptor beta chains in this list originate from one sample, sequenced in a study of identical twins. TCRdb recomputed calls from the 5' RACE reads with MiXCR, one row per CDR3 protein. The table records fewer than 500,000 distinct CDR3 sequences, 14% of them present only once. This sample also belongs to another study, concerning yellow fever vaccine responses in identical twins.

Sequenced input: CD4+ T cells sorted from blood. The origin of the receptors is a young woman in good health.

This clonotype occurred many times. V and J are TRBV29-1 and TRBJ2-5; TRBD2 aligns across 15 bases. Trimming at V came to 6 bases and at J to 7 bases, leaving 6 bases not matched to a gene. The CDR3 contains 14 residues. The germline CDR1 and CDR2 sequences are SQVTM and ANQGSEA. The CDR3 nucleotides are TGCAGCGTGGGACTAGCGGGGGGTGGAGTGACCCAGTACTTC. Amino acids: CSVGLAGGGVTQYF.

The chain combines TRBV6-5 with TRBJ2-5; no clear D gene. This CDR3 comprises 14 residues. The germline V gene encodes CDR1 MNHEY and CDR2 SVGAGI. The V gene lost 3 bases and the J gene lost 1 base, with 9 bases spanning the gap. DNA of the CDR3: TGTGCCAGCAGTTATTCGGCGGCCCAAGAGACCCAGTACTTC. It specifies CASSYSAAQETQYF.

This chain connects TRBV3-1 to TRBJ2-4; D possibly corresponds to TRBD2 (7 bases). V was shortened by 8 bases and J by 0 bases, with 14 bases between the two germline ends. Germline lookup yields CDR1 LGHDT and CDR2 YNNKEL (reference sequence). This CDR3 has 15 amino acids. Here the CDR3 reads CASRPGGSAKNIQYF. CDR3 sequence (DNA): TGTGCCAGCCGCCCGGGGGGCTCAGCCAAAAACATTCAGTACTTC.

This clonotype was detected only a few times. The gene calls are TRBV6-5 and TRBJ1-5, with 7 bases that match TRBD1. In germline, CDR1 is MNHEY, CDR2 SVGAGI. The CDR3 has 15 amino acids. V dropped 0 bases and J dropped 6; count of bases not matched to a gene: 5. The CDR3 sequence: CASSYSGGGGQPQHF. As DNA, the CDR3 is TGTGCCAGCAGTTACTCGGGAGGGGGCGGTCAGCCCCAGCATTTT.

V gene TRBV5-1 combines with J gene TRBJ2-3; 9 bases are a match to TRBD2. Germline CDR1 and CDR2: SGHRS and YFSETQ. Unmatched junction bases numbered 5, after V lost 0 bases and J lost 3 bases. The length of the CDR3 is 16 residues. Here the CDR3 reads CASSLVRGGATDTQYF. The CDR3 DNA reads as TGCGCCAGCAGCTTGGTCCGCGGGGGGGCAACAGATACGCAGTATTTT. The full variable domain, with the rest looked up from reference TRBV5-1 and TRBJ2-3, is KAGVTQTPRYLIKTRGQQVTLSCSPISGHRSVSWYQQTPGQGLQFLFEYFSETQRNKGNFPGRFSGRQFSNSRSEMNVSTLELGDSALYLCASSLVRGGATDTQYFGPGTRLTVL.

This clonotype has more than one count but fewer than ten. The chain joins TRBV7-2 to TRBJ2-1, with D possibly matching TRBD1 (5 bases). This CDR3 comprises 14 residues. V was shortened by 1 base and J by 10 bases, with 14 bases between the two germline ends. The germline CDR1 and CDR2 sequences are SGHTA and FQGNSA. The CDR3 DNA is TGTGCCAGCAGCTTAGGTCTTGCCCCAGGGGAGCAGTTCTTC. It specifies CASSLGLAPGEQFF.

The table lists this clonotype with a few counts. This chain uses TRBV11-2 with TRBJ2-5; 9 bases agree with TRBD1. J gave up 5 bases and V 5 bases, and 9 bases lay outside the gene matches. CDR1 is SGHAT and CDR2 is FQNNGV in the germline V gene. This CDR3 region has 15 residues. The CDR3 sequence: CASSDQGQGTETQYF. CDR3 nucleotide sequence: TGTGCCAGCAGCGACCAAGGACAGGGGACGGAGACCCAGTACTTC.

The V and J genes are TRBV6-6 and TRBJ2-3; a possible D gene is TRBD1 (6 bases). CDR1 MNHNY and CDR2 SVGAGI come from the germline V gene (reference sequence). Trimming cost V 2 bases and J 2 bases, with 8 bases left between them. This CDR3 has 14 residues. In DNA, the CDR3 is TGTGCCAGCAGTTACGGGGACAACACAGATACGCAGTATTTT. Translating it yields CASSYGDNTDTQYF.

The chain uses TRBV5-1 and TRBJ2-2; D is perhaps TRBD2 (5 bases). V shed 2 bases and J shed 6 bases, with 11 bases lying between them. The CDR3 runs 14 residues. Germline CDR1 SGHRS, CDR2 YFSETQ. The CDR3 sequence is CASSFKGASGELFF. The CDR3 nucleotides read TGCGCCAGCAGCTTCAAGGGAGCGTCCGGGGAGCTGTTTTTT.

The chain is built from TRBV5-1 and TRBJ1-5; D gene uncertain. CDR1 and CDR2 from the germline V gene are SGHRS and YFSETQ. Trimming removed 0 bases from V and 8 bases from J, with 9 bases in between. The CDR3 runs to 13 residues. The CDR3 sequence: CASSLAGSEPQHF. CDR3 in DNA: TGCGCCAGCAGCTTGGCTGGGTCGGAGCCCCAGCATTTT.

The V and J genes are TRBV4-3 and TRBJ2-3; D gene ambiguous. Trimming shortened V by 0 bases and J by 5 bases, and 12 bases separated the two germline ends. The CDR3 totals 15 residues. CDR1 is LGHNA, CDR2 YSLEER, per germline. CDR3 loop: CASSQDSIVRDTQYF. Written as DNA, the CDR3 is TGCGCCAGCAGCCAAGATTCGATAGTAAGAGATACGCAGTATTTT.

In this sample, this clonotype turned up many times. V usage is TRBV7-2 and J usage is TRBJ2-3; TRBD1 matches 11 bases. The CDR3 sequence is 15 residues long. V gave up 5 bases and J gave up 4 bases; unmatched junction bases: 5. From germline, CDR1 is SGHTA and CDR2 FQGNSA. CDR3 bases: TGTGCCAGCAGCCCCAGGACAGGGGGCCCAGATACGCAGTATTTT. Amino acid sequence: CASSPRTGGPDTQYF. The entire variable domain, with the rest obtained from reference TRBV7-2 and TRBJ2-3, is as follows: GAGVSQSPSNKVTEKGKDVELRCDPISGHTALYWYRQSLGQGLEFLIYFQGNSAPDKSGLPSDRFSAERTGGSVSTLTIQRTQQEDSAVYLCASSPRTGGPDTQYFGPGTRLTVL.

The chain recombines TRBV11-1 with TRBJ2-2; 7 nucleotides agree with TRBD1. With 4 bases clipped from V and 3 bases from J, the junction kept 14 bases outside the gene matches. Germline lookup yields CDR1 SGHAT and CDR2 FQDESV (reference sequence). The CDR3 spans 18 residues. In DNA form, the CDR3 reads TGTGCCAGCAGCTCGCTTAGACAGGGCGATTTGGACACCGGGGAGCTGTTTTTT. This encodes CASSSLRQGDLDTGELFF.

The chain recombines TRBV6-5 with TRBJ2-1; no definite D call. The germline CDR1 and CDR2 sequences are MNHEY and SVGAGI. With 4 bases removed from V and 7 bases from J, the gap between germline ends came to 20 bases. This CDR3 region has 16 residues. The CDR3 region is CASSSAPSAGRNEQFF. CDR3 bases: TGTGCCAGCAGTTCCGCGCCGTCAGCAGGTAGAAATGAGCAGTTCTTC.